Listed below are T cell receptor beta chains from one sample, sequenced in a study of T-cell reconstitution after alpha-beta-depleted transplantation in children. TCRdb re-called the PCR reads through MiXCR, storing one row per CDR3 protein. The top ten clones hold 20% to 25% of a sample with about 98,000 distinct CDR3 sequences, under 25% of them seen once. Sequenced here: PBMCs, sampled before TCRalphabeta/CD19-depleted stem cell transplant. The receptors come from a boy aged 2 to 10 with acute lymphoblastic leukemia, due to receive a stem cell transplant. Each CDR3 is given with its conserved first and last residue. D genes are given only for firm matches. A row's size may be missing; if present it is once, few, many or a size class.

CDR3 DNA: TGTGCCATGGGCCCTGGCCGGGACCAGTACTTC; CDR3 protein: CAMGPGRDQYF; J gene: TRBJ2-5; clone size: -; D gene: -; V gene: TRBV4-2
CDR3 DNA: TGTGCCAGCAACCTAGGGGGGGATTACTACAATGAGCAGTTCTTC; CDR3 protein: CASNLGGDYYNEQFF; J gene: TRBJ2-1; clone size: -; D gene: -; V gene: TRBV7-8
CDR3 DNA: TGCGCCAGCCAGGCGGAGCGGAGCCGCCAAGAGACCCAGTACTTC; CDR3 protein: CASQAERSRQETQYF; J gene: TRBJ2-5; clone size: -; D gene: -; V gene: TRBV4-3
CDR3 DNA: TGTGCCAGTAGGATAGCGGGAGAGGTCGGGGAGCTGTTTTTT; CDR3 protein: CASRIAGEVGELFF; J gene: TRBJ2-2; clone size: -; D gene: TRBD2; V gene: TRBV19
CDR3 DNA: TGCAGTGCCTTGGGACAGGCTGAAGCTTTCTTT; CDR3 protein: CSALGQAEAFF; J gene: TRBJ1-1; clone size: few; D gene: TRBD1; V gene: TRBV20-1
CDR3 DNA: TGTGCCAGCAGCTTGACAGTTTATGGCTACACCTTC; CDR3 protein: CASSLTVYGYTF; J gene: TRBJ1-2; clone size: -; D gene: -; V gene: TRBV7-2
CDR3 DNA: TGTGCCAGCAGTGACTCGCTCTGGGATGAGCAGTTCTTC; CDR3 protein: CASSDSLWDEQFF; J gene: TRBJ2-1; clone size: few; D gene: -; V gene: TRBV6-4
CDR3 DNA: TGTGCCACCAGCACGGACAGAGGCACTGAAGCTTTCTTT; CDR3 protein: CATSTDRGTEAFF; J gene: TRBJ1-1; clone size: few; D gene: -; V gene: TRBV15
CDR3 DNA: TGTGCCAGCAGTGGCGGAGGGGCTAGCACAGATACGCAGTATTTT; CDR3 protein: CASSGGGASTDTQYF; J gene: TRBJ2-3; clone size: -; D gene: -; V gene: TRBV6-4
CDR3 DNA: TGTGCCAGCAGCCAATTAAACACTGAAGCTTTCTTT; CDR3 protein: CASSQLNTEAFF; J gene: TRBJ1-1; clone size: -; D gene: -; V gene: TRBV3-1
CDR3 DNA: TGTGCCAGCAGTTACTCGCCGGGTCTGCCCTCCTACGAGCAGTACTTC; CDR3 protein: CASSYSPGLPSYEQYF; J gene: TRBJ2-7; clone size: -; D gene: -; V gene: TRBV6-2/TRBV6-3
CDR3 DNA: TGCAGTGCCCAAATAGGGAGGACTGAAGCTTTCTTT; CDR3 protein: CSAQIGRTEAFF; J gene: TRBJ1-1; clone size: -; D gene: -; V gene: TRBV20-1
CDR3 DNA: TGCAGTGCTAGAGTCACCATTCCGGGACTAGCGGAGGGGCGTGAGCAGTACTTC; CDR3 protein: CSARVTIPGLAEGREQYF; J gene: TRBJ2-7; clone size: -; D gene: TRBD2; V gene: TRBV20-1
CDR3 DNA: TGCAGCGCCATAGCGGGACTTCCCTACGAGCAGTACTTC; CDR3 protein: CSAIAGLPYEQYF; J gene: TRBJ2-7; clone size: -; D gene: TRBD2; V gene: TRBV29-1
CDR3 DNA: TGTGCCAGCACCCAGGGGAGCTCCTACAATGAGCAGTTCTTC; CDR3 protein: CASTQGSSYNEQFF; J gene: TRBJ2-1; clone size: -; D gene: -; V gene: TRBV12-3/TRBV12-4
CDR3 DNA: TGTGCCAGCAGTTACGACAGGGGCGAGCAGTACTTC; CDR3 protein: CASSYDRGEQYF; J gene: TRBJ2-7; clone size: few; D gene: TRBD1; V gene: TRBV28
CDR3 DNA: TGTGCCAGCAGCTCAAGGACCAGAGGGGGGGACCTAAATGAGCAGTTCTTC; CDR3 protein: CASSSRTRGGDLNEQFF; J gene: TRBJ2-1; clone size: few; D gene: -; V gene: TRBV7-3
CDR3 DNA: TGTGCCAGCAGCGTTCAGGGGGGCACTGAAGCTTTCTTT; CDR3 protein: CASSVQGGTEAFF; J gene: TRBJ1-1; clone size: -; D gene: TRBD1; V gene: TRBV7-6
CDR3 DNA: TGCGCCAGCAGCTCTGGGACAGGGGATTATGGCTACACCTTC; CDR3 protein: CASSSGTGDYGYTF; J gene: TRBJ1-2; clone size: -; D gene: TRBD1; V gene: TRBV5-1
CDR3 DNA: TGTGCCAGCAGTAGGGACTACCAACAAGAGACCCAGTACTTC; CDR3 protein: CASSRDYQQETQYF; J gene: TRBJ2-5; clone size: -; D gene: TRBD2; V gene: TRBV12-3/TRBV12-4
CDR3 DNA: TGTGCCAGCTCACCTTGGGACAGGATCAACGAGCAGTACTTC; CDR3 protein: CASSPWDRINEQYF; J gene: TRBJ2-7; clone size: few; D gene: TRBD1; V gene: TRBV18
CDR3 DNA: TGCGCCAGCAGGGTACTAGCGAACACCGGGGAGCTGTTTTTT; CDR3 protein: CASRVLANTGELFF; J gene: TRBJ2-2; clone size: few; D gene: -; V gene: TRBV5-1
CDR3 DNA: TGTGCCAGCAGTCTAGCGGCCCCCTCCTACGAGCAGTACTTC; CDR3 protein: CASSLAAPSYEQYF; J gene: TRBJ2-7; clone size: few; D gene: TRBD2; V gene: TRBV12-3/TRBV12-4
CDR3 DNA: TGCGCCAGCAGCCCAGACAGATACACCGGGGAGCTGTTTTTT; CDR3 protein: CASSPDRYTGELFF; J gene: TRBJ2-2; clone size: few; D gene: -; V gene: TRBV4-1
CDR3 DNA: TGTGCCAGCAGTTCTGGGGTAGTTTCACCCCTCCACTTT; CDR3 protein: CASSSGVVSPLHF; J gene: TRBJ1-6; clone size: -; D gene: -; V gene: TRBV12-3/TRBV12-4
CDR3 DNA: TGCAGTGCTAGAGATCTGGCGGGGACGGTTTTCTACGAGCAGTACTTC; CDR3 protein: CSARDLAGTVFYEQYF; J gene: TRBJ2-7; clone size: once; D gene: -; V gene: TRBV20-1
CDR3 DNA: TGTGCCAGCAGCTTGCGACTAGCGGGAGCAGATACGCAGTATTTT; CDR3 protein: CASSLRLAGADTQYF; J gene: TRBJ2-3; clone size: -; D gene: TRBD2; V gene: TRBV11-2
CDR3 DNA: TGTGCCAGCAGACCGGGACAGTACCAAGTGACCCAGTACTTC; CDR3 protein: CASRPGQYQVTQYF; J gene: TRBJ2-5; clone size: -; D gene: TRBD1; V gene: TRBV6-2/TRBV6-3
CDR3 DNA: TGTGCCAGCAGTGCGGGTCCGGGACTCAATCAGCCCCAGCATTTT; CDR3 protein: CASSAGPGLNQPQHF; J gene: TRBJ1-5; clone size: -; D gene: -; V gene: TRBV2
CDR3 DNA: TGTGCCAGCAGTCCAGGGGGTAACTATGGCTACACCTTC; CDR3 protein: CASSPGGNYGYTF; J gene: TRBJ1-2; clone size: few; D gene: TRBD1; V gene: TRBV9
CDR3 DNA: TGTGCCAGCAGCTTAGGGTACGGGAGTAGCACAGATACGCAGTATTTT; CDR3 protein: CASSLGYGSSTDTQYF; J gene: TRBJ2-3; clone size: -; D gene: -; V gene: TRBV11-3
CDR3 DNA: TGCAGTGCCCGGGGACAGGTCAAAGAGGGCCAAAAGACCCAGTACTTC; CDR3 protein: CSARGQVKEGQKTQYF; J gene: TRBJ2-5; clone size: -; D gene: TRBD1; V gene: TRBV20-1
CDR3 DNA: TGTGCCAGCAGACAGGGGATCGGGTCACCCCTCCACTTT; CDR3 protein: CASRQGIGSPLHF; J gene: TRBJ1-6; clone size: -; D gene: TRBD1; V gene: TRBV28
CDR3 DNA: TGTGCCAGCAGTCCCACCGGCGACACGCAGTATTTT; CDR3 protein: CASSPTGDTQYF; J gene: TRBJ2-3; clone size: many; D gene: -; V gene: TRBV7-3
CDR3 DNA: TGCAGTGCTAGATACCCGGGACACTCCTACAATGAGCAGTTCTTC; CDR3 protein: CSARYPGHSYNEQFF; J gene: TRBJ2-1; clone size: -; D gene: -; V gene: TRBV20-1
CDR3 DNA: TGCGCCAGCAGCCAAGACCCGGGTTTGTATGAGCAGTTCTTC; CDR3 protein: CASSQDPGLYEQFF; J gene: TRBJ2-1; clone size: -; D gene: -; V gene: TRBV4-1
CDR3 DNA: TGTGCCATCCGGGGATTTAACTACGAGCAGTACTTC; CDR3 protein: CAIRGFNYEQYF; J gene: TRBJ2-7; clone size: -; D gene: -; V gene: TRBV10-3
CDR3 DNA: TGCGCCAGCAGCCAAGGAGGGATCCCAGACATTCAGTACTTC; CDR3 protein: CASSQGGIPDIQYF; J gene: TRBJ2-4; clone size: few; D gene: -; V gene: TRBV4-3
CDR3 DNA: TGTGCCAGCCGTCGGGGCGGCTCTACCTACGAGCAGTACTTC; CDR3 protein: CASRRGGSTYEQYF; J gene: TRBJ2-7; clone size: -; D gene: -; V gene: TRBV6-2/TRBV6-3
CDR3 DNA: TGCAGTGCTCAGACGGGGGTCGCGAACACCGGGGAGCTGTTTTTT; CDR3 protein: CSAQTGVANTGELFF; J gene: TRBJ2-2; clone size: few; D gene: -; V gene: TRBV20-1